The rows below give T cell receptor beta chains drawn from one sample of a study of cytotoxic CD8 clonotypes in ibrutinib-treated CLL. Profiling relied on immunoSEQ multiplex PCR, and the TCRdb table lists in-frame clones only, not all of them. The table lists about 68,000 clones, approximately 70% of them singletons. Here the sequenced sample was PBMCs, taken after 12 months of ibrutinib treatment. The receptors come from a human donor with chronic lymphocytic leukemia. The CDR3 runs from the conserved cysteine through the conserved F or W. Fields, in order: V gene, clone size, D gene, J gene, CDR3 DNA, CDR3 protein. The D gene is left open where the match is weak. Size is stated for part of the rows, as once, few or many counts, or as a class when the clone is expanded.

TRBV7-2	.	.	TRBJ2-7	TGTGCCAGCAGCCCCCAGGGGCTCATATCCTACGAGCAGTACTTC	CASSPQGLISYEQYF
TRBV2	few	TRBD1	TRBJ1-5	TGTGCCAGCAGTGGGGACAGGGCAGGTCAGCCCCAGCATTTT	CASSGDRAGQPQHF
TRBV6-1	.	.	TRBJ1-6	TGTGCCAGCAGTGAAGCCCAAAGATTCAGGGTTATCGGGAATTCACCCCTCCACTTT	CASSEAQRFRVIGNSPLHF
TRBV6-6	.	.	TRBJ1-2	TGTGCCAGCAGTTACAGGGGTACCAACTATGGCTACACCTTC	CASSYRGTNYGYTF
TRBV6-7	.	.	TRBJ2-7	TGTGCCAGCAGTTACTCGACCGGCGCCTTGTGGCCTTACGAGCAGTACTTC	CASSYSTGALWPYEQYF
TRBV6-1	.	.	TRBJ1-1	TGTGCCAGCAGTGACCGGGGGGTGACTGAAGCTTTCTTT	CASSDRGVTEAFF
TRBV7-2	.	.	TRBJ1-1	TGTGCCAGCAGCCGTGGCGGACAGATCATGAACACTGAAGCTTTCTTT	CASSRGGQIMNTEAFF
TRBV27	.	.	TRBJ1-6	TGTGCCAGCAGTTTAAGAGGGCGCGTGAATTCACCCCTCCACTTT	CASSLRGRVNSPLHF
TRBV7-8	.	.	TRBJ2-2	TGTGCCAGCAGCTTAGCGGGAAGCACCGGGGAGCTGTTTTTT	CASSLAGSTGELFF
TRBV11-3	.	.	TRBJ2-7	TGTGCCAGCAGCTTAGAAAGGTGGGGCGAGCAGTACTTC	CASSLERWGEQYF
TRBV7-6	.	TRBD2	TRBJ2-2	TGTGCCAGCAGCTTCGGACTAGCCTGGATCAACACCGGGGAGCTGTTTTTT	CASSFGLAWINTGELFF
TRBV10-2	once	.	TRBJ1-1	TGCGCCAGCAGAACCGGGACACCCTCCGGGAACACTGAAGCTTTCTTT	CASRTGTPSGNTEAFF
TRBV7-2	.	.	TRBJ2-1	TGTGCCAGCAGCTTAAATCCGACCGGGGTGGGTTGGGAGCAGTTCTTC	CASSLNPTGVGWEQFF
TRBV7-9	.	.	TRBJ2-4	TGTGCCAGCAGCTTAGTAAGGGTCGGAGCCAAAAACATTCAGTACTTC	CASSLVRVGAKNIQYF
TRBV4-3	.	.	TRBJ1-2	TGCGCCAGCAGCCAAGATACCCAGGGGAGCTATGGCTACACCTTC	CASSQDTQGSYGYTF
TRBV6-5	.	.	TRBJ1-2	TGTGCCACAGGACAGAACTATGGCTACACCTTC	CATGQNYGYTF
TRBV19	.	TRBD1	TRBJ1-2	TGTGCCAGTAGTATCCGGGGGCAGGGGGCCAACTATGGCTACACCTTC	CASSIRGQGANYGYTF
TRBV9	.	TRBD1	TRBJ2-5	TGTGCCAGCAGCGTAGACCCCGGGACAGGGTCGGGGACCCAGTACTTC	CASSVDPGTGSGTQYF
TRBV7-2	once	TRBD1	TRBJ2-3	TGTGCCAGCAGCTTAGCCCGGGACAGGGGGAATACGCAGTATTTT	CASSLARDRGNTQYF
TRBV7-8	.	TRBD1	TRBJ1-4	TGTGCCAGCAGCTTAGCCAGGGGGCCAAAACTGTTTTTT	CASSLARGPKLFF
TRBV21-1	.	.	TRBJ2-3	TGTGCCAGCAGCAAAGACAGGGAGGGGACAGATACGCAGTATTTT	CASSKDREGTDTQYF
TRBV6-6	.	.	TRBJ1-2	TGTGCCAGCAGCCTCGACGACTATGGCTACACCTTC	CASSLDDYGYTF
TRBV2	.	.	TRBJ2-7	TGTGCCAGCAGGGGACCGGGGCCTCTGCAGTACTTC	CASRGPGPLQYF
TRBV10-3	.	.	TRBJ2-7	TGTGCCATCATGTCCGGGACGGTTTCCTACGAGCAGTACTTC	CAIMSGTVSYEQYF
TRBV30	few	TRBD1	TRBJ2-3	TGTGCCTGGAGTGTCAGGACAGGGGGCAGCGATACGCAGTATTTT	CAWSVRTGGSDTQYF
TRBV5-1	.	.	TRBJ2-2	TGCGCCAGCAGCTTGGGAGGGACCGGGGAGCTGTTTTTT	CASSLGGTGELFF
TRBV6-1	few	TRBD1	TRBJ1-1	TGTGCCAGCAGTGAAAGGGGGCGCACTGAAGCTTTCTTT	CASSERGRTEAFF
TRBV5-4	.	.	TRBJ2-5	TGTGCCAGCAGCTTGCCTCCGGGCCAAGCACAAGAGACCCAGTACTTC	CASSLPPGQAQETQYF
TRBV18	.	TRBD2	TRBJ2-3	TGTGCCAGCTCAGGACTAGTCGCGGATACGCAGTATTTT	CASSGLVADTQYF
TRBV7-2	.	TRBD2	TRBJ2-7	TGTGCCAGCAGCTTAGCGAGGGAGGGGCGATACGAGCAGTACTTC	CASSLAREGRYEQYF
TRBV20-1	few	.	TRBJ1-5	TGCAGTGCCCGGGCCGCCGAGCCCCAGCATTTT	CSARAAEPQHF
TRBV6-5	once	TRBD1	TRBJ1-2	TGTGCCAGCAGCCGGGACAGGGACTACTATGGCTACACCTTC	CASSRDRDYYGYTF
TRBV9	.	.	TRBJ2-6	TGTGCCAGCAGCCCACCGGGACGGGTCAGCTCTGGGGCCAACGTCCTGACTTTC	CASSPPGRVSSGANVLTF
TRBV4-3	once	.	TRBJ1-5	TGCGCCAGCAGCCAAGATTGGGGGGATAATCAGCCCCAGCATTTT	CASSQDWGDNQPQHF
TRBV4-1	.	.	TRBJ2-3	TGCGCCAGCAGCCAAGGGTATGGGATCACAGATACGCAGTATTTT	CASSQGYGITDTQYF
TRBV7-8	.	.	TRBJ1-2	TGTGCCAGCAGCTTAGCGGGGCAGGGGAGCCTCTTC	CASSLAGQGSLF
TRBV7-9	.	.	TRBJ1-6	TGTGCCAGCAGCTTAGGTCCGGGTAGGCCCCTCCACTTT	CASSLGPGRPLHF
TRBV11-2	.	.	TRBJ1-2	TGTGCCAGCAGCCCACAGGGTGATGGCTACACCTTC	CASSPQGDGYTF
TRBV19	once	TRBD2	TRBJ2-1	TGTGCCAGTAGTGTGTATAGCGGGGGAGGAGGTGAGCAGTTCTTC	CASSVYSGGGGEQFF
TRBV7-6	.	TRBD1	TRBJ2-5	TGTGCCAGCAGCCCGGTCGGGACAGCGACAGAGACCCAGTACTTC	CASSPVGTATETQYF
TRBV10-1	few	.	TRBJ2-2	TGCGCCAGCAGTGACCAGCTGAACACCGGGGAGCTGTTTTTT	CASSDQLNTGELFF